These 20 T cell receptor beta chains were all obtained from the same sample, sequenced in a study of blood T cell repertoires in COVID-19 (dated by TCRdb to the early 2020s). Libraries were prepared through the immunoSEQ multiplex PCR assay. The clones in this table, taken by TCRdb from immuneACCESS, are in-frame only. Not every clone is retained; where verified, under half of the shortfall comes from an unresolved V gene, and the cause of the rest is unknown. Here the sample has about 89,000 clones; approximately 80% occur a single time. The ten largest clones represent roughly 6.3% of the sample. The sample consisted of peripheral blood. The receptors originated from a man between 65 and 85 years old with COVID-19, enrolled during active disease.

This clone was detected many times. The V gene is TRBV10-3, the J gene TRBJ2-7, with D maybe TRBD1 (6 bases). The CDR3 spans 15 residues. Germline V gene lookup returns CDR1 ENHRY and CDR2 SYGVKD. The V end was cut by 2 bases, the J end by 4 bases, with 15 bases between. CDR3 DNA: TGTGCCATCAGTGAGACCGGGACACGGAATTACGAGCAGTACTTC. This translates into CAISETGTRNYEQYF.

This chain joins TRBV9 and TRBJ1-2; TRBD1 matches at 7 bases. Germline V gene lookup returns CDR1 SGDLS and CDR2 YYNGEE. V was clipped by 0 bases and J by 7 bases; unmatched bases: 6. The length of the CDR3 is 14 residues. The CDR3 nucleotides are TGTGCCAGCAGCGTAGATGACAGGGCTAGTGGCTACACCTTC. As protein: CASSVDDRASGYTF.

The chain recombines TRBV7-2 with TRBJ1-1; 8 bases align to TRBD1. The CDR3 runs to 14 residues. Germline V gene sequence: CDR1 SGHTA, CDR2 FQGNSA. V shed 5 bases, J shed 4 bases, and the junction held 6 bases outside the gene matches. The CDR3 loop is CASSQRQGTTEAFF. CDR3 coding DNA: TGTGCCAGCAGCCAACGACAGGGGACCACTGAAGCTTTCTTT.

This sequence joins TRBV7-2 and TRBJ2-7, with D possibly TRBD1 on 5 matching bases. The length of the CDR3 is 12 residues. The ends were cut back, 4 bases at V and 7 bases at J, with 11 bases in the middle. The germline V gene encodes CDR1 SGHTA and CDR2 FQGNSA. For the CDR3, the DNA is TGTGCCAGCAGCTGGACGCAGGGTGAGCAGTACTTC. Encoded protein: CASSWTQGEQYF.

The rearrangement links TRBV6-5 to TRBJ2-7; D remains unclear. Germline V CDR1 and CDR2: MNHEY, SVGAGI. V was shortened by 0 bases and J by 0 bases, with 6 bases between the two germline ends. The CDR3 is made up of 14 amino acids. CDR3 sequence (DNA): TGTGCCAGCAGTTACTCGAGAACCTCCTACGAGCAGTACTTC. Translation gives CASSYSRTSYEQYF.

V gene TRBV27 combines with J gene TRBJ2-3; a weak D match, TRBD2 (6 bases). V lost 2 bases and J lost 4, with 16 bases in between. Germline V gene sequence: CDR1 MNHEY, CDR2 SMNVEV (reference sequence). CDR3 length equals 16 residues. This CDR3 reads CASSLMSGGVADTQYF. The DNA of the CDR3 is TGTGCCAGCAGTTTAATGTCGGGCGGGGTAGCAGATACGCAGTATTTT.

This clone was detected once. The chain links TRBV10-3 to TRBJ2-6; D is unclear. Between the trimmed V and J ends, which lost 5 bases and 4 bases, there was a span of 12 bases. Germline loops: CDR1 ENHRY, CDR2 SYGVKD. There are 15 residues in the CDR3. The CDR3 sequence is CAISPSNVGANVLTF. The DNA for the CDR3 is TGTGCCATCAGTCCCAGTAACGTCGGGGCCAACGTCCTGACTTTC.

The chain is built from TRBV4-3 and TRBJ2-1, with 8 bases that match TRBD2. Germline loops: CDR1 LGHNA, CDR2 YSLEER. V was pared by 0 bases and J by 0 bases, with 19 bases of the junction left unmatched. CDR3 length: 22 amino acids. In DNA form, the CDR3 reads TGCGCCAGCAGCCAAGATCCCCTAGCGGGTGAGAGAGGTTTGCGCTCCTACAATGAGCAGTTCTTC. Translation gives CASSQDPLAGERGLRSYNEQFF.

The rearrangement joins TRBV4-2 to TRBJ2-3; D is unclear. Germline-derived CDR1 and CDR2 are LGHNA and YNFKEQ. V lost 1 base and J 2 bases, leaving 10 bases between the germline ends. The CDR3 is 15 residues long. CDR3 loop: CASSQGGSYTDTQYF. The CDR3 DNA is TGTGCCAGCAGCCAAGGAGGTTCCTACACAGATACGCAGTATTTT.

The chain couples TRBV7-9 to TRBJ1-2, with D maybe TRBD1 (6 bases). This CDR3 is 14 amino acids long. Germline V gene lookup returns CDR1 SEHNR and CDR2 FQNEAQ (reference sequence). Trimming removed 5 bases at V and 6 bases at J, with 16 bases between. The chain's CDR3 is CASSPEARGNGYTF. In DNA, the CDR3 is TGTGCCAGCAGCCCAGAGGCCAGGGGAAATGGCTACACCTTC.

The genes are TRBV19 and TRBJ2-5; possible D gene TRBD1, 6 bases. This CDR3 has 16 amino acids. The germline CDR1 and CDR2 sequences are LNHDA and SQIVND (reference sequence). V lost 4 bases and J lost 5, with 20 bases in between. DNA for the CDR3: TGTGCCAGTAGTACTAGCCGCAGGGGTGCGGGCGAGACCCAGTACTTC. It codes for CASSTSRRGAGETQYF.

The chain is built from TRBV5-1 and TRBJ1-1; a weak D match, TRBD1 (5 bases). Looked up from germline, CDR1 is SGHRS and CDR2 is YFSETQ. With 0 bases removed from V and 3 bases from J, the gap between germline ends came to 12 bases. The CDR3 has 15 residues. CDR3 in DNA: TGCGCCAGCAGCTTGGGTGCAGGGTTTTACACTGAAGCTTTCTTT. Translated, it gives CASSLGAGFYTEAFF.

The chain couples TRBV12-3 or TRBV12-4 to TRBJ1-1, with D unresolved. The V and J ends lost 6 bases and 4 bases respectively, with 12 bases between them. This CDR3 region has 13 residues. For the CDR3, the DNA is TGTGCCAGCAGCCCTCGACATACCACTGAAGCTTTCTTT. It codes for CASSPRHTTEAFF.

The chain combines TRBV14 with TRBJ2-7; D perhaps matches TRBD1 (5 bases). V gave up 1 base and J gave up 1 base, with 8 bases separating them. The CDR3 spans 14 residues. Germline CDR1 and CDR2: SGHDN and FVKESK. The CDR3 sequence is CASSQVTGSYEQYF. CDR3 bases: TGTGCCAGCAGCCAAGTTACAGGTTCCTACGAGCAGTACTTC.

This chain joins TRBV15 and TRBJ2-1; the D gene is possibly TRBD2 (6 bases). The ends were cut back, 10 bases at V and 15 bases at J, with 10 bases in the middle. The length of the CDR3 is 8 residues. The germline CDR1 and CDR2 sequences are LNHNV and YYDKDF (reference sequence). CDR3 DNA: TGTGCCAAGGTCGGGGGGTTCTTC. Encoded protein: CAKVGGFF.

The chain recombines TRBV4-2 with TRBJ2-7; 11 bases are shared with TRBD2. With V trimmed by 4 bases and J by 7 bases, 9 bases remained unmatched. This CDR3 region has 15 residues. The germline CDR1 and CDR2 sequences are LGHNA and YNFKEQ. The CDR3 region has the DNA TGTGCCAGCAGCCGCCTTAGCGGGGGGGCAATAGAGCAGTACTTC. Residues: CASSRLSGGAIEQYF.

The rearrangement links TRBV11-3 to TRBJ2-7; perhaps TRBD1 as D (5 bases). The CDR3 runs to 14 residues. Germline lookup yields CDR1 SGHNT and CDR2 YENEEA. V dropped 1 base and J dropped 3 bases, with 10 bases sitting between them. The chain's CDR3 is CASSLGQTYYEQYF. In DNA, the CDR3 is TGTGCCAGCAGCTTAGGACAGACCTACTACGAGCAGTACTTC.

The chain's CDR3 is CASHRGQGGYTF. DNA for the CDR3: TGTGCCAGCCACAGGGGGCAGGGTGGCTACACCTTC. The V and J genes are TRBV19 and TRBJ1-2; the match to TRBD1 covers 9 bases. The CDR3 is made up of 12 amino acids. V dropped 9 bases and J dropped 7; count of bases not matched to a gene: 6. The germline CDR1 and CDR2 sequences are LNHDA and SQIVND (reference sequence).

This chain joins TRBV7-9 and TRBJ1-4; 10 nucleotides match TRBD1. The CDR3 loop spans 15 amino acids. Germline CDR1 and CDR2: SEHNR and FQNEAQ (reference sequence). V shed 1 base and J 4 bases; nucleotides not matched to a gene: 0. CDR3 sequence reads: CASSLGDRGNEKLFF. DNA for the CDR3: TGTGCCAGCAGCTTAGGGGACAGGGGTAATGAAAAACTGTTTTTT.

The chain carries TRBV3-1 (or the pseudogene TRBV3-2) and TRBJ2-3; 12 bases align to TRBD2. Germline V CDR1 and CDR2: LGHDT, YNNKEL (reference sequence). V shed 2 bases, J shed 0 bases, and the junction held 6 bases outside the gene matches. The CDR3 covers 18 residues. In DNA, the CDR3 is TGTGCCAGCAGCCAAACTAGCGGGGGGAGCACTAGCACAGATACGCAGTATTTT. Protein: CASSQTSGGSTSTDTQYF.